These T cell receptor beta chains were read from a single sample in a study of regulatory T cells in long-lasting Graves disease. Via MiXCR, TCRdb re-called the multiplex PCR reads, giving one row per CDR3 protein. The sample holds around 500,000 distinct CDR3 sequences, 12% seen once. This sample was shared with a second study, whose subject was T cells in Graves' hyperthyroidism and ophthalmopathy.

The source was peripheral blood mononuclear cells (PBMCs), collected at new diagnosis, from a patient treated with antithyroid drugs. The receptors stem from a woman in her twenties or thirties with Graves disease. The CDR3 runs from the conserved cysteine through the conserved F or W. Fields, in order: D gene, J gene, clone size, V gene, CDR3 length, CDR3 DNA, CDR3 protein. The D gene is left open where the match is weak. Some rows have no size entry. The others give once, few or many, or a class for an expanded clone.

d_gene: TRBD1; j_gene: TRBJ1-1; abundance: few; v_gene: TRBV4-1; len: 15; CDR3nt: TGCGCCAGCAGCCAAGGGGACAGGAGGAACACTGAAGCTTTCTTT; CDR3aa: CASSQGDRRNTEAFF
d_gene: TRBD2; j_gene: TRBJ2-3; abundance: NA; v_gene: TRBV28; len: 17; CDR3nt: TGTGCCAGCAGTTTTCCCTCTAGCGGGGTTAGCACAGATACGCAGTATTTT; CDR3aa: CASSFPSSGVSTDTQYF
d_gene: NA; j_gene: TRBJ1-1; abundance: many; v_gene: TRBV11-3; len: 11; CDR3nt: TGTGCCAGCAGCTTAGGGGCCCGGGCTTTCTTT; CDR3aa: CASSLGARAFF
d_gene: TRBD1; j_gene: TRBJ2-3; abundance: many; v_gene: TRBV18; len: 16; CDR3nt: TGTGCCAGCTCACCCTTCACAGGGGTTAACGCAGATACGCAGTATTTT; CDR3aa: CASSPFTGVNADTQYF
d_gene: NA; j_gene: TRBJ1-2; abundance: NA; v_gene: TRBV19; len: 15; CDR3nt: TGTGCCAGTAGTATAGTTGGCAGGGTGGACTATGGCTACACCTTC; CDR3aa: CASSIVGRVDYGYTF
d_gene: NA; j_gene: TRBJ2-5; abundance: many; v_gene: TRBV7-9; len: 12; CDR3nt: TGTGCCAGCAGCTTAGCGGCGGAGACCCAGTACTTC; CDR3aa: CASSLAAETQYF
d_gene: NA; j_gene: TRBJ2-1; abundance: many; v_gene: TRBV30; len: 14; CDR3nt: TGTGCCTGGAGGTCAAAGAACTCCTACAATGAGCAGTTCTTC; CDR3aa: CAWRSKNSYNEQFF
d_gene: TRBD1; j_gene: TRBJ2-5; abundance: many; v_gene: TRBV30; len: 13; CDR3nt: TGTGCCTGGGGCCAGGGGGCACAAGAGACCCAGTACTTC; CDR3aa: CAWGQGAQETQYF
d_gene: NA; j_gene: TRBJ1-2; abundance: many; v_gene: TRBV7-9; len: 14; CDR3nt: TGTGCCAGCAGTTCTACCCCCTCGAACTATGGCTACACCTTC; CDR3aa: CASSSTPSNYGYTF
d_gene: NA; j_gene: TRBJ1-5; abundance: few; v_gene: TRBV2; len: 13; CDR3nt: TGTGCCAGCCTCGGCCGGGGTAATCAGCCCCAGCATTTT; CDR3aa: CASLGRGNQPQHF
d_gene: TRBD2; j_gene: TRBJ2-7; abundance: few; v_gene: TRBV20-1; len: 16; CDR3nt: TGCAGTGCTAGTTTCTTCCTAGCGGGAGGAGTGAATGAGCAGTACTTC; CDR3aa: CSASFFLAGGVNEQYF
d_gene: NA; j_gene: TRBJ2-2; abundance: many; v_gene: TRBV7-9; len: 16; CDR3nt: TGTGCCAGCAGCGACATAACTCGGACGAACACCGGGGAGCTGTTTTTT; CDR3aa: CASSDITRTNTGELFF
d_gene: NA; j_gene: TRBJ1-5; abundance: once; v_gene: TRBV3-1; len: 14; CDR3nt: TGTGCCAGCAGCCAACGCAAATCCGAGGGGCCCCAGCATTTT; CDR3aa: CASSQRKSEGPQHF
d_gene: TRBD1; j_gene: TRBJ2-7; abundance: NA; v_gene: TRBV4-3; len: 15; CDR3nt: TGCGCCAGCAGCGCTCGACAGGGCTTGACGGGCGAGCAGTACTTC; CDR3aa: CASSARQGLTGEQYF
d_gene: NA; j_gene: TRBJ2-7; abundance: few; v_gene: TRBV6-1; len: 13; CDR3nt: TGTGCCAGCAGAGGACACTCCGAAGGGGGGCAGTACTTC; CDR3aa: CASRGHSEGGQYF
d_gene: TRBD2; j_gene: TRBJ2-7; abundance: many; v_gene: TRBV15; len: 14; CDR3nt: TGTGCCACCAGCAGAGGTGGGAGGGCTTACGAGCAGTACTTC; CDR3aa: CATSRGGRAYEQYF
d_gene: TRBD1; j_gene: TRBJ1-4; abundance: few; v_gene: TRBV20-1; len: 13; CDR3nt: TGCAGTGCTAGGACAGGGGGCCGGGAAAAACTGTTTTTT; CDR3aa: CSARTGGREKLFF
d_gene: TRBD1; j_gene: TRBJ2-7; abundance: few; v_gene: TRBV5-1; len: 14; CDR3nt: TGCGCCAGCAGCTTGGGCCAACAGGGGGACGAGCAGTACTTC; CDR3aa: CASSLGQQGDEQYF
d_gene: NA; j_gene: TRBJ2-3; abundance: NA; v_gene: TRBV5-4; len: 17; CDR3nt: TGTGCCAGCAGCTTTGGTGGCCCAGCGGCAAGCACAGATACGCAGTATTTT; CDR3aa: CASSFGGPAASTDTQYF
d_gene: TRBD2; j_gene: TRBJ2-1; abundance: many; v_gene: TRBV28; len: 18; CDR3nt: TGTGCCAGCAGTTCTATATCGGGACTAGCGGGCCTAGGGAATGAGCAGTTCTTC; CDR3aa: CASSSISGLAGLGNEQFF
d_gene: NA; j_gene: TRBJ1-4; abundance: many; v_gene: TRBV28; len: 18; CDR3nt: TGTGCCAGCAGTTTTTCCGGGACCTGGTATGGGGGTAATGAAAAACTGTTTTTT; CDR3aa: CASSFSGTWYGGNEKLFF
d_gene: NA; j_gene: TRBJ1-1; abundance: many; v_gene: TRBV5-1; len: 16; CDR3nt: TGCGCCAGCAGCTTGGCCGGACCGCCGAGGGACACTGAAGCTTTCTTT; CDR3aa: CASSLAGPPRDTEAFF
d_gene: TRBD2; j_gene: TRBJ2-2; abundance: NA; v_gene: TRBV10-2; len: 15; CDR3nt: TGCGCCAGCGAGAGGGGAAGCGGGACTACCGGGGAGCTGTTTTTT; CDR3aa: CASERGSGTTGELFF
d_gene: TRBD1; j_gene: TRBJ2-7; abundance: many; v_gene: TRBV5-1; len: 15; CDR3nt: TGCGCCAGCAGCCGGACAGGGGGAGTAACCTACGAGCAGTACTTC; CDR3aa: CASSRTGGVTYEQYF
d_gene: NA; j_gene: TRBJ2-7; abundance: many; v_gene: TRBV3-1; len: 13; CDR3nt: TGTGCCAGCAGCCAAGCCGGGATCTACGAGCAGTACTTC; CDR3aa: CASSQAGIYEQYF
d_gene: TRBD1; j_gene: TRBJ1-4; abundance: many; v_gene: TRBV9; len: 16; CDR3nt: TGTGCCAGCAGCGGGCAGGGGACAGGGAGGAGTGAAAAACTGTTTTTT; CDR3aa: CASSGQGTGRSEKLFF
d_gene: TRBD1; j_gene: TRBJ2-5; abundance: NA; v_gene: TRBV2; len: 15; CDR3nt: TGTGCCAGCAGCACCGGGACAGGGAAGCAAGAGACCCAGTACTTC; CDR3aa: CASSTGTGKQETQYF